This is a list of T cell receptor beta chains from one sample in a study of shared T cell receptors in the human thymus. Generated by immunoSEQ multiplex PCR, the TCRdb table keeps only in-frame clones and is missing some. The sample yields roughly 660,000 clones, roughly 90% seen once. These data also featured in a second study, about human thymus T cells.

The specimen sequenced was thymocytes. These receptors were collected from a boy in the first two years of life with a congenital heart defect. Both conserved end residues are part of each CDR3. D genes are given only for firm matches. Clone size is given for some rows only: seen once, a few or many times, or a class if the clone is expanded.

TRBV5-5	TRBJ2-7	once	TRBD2	TGTGCCAGCAGCCGGGGGGAGCGGGGGCACGGCAGTAAAGAGCAGTACTTC	CASSRGERGHGSKEQYF
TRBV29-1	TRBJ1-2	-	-	TGCAGCGTTGAGCCTTTTGGAGGCTCCGATAACTATGGCTACACCTTC	CSVEPFGGSDNYGYTF
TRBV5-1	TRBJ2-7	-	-	TGCGCCAGCAGCTTGGTCCAGCGGTCTTCCTACGAGCAGTACTTC	CASSLVQRSSYEQYF
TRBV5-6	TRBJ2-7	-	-	TGTGCCAGCAGCTTGTATACGGTACCCTACGAGCAGTACTTC	CASSLYTVPYEQYF
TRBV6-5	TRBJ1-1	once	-	TGTGCCAGCAGTTACTGGGGGGGGAAAGCTTTCTTT	CASSYWGGKAFF
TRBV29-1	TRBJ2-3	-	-	TGCAGCGTTGAAGAACTAGCCGGCACAGATACGCAGTATTTT	CSVEELAGTDTQYF
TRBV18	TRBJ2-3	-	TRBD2	TGTGCCAGCTCACCAGAACTAGCGGGAGGAAGGAACACAGATACGCAGTATTTT	CASSPELAGGRNTDTQYF
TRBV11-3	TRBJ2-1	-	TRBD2	TGTGCCAGCAGCTTAGGGCTAGCGGACTCCAATGAGCAGTTCTTC	CASSLGLADSNEQFF
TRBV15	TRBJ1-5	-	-	TGTGCCACCAGCAGAGCCCAGTTCAGCAATCAGCCCCAGCATTTT	CATSRAQFSNQPQHF
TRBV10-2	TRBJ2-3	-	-	TGCGCCAGCAGTCCCCCAGGAGGGAAACGAGATACGCAGTATTTT	CASSPPGGKRDTQYF
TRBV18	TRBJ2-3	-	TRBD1	TGTGCCAGCTCACCCCGAGGGACAGGATGCACAGATACGCAGTATTTT	CASSPRGTGCTDTQYF
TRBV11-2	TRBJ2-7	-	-	TGTGCCAGCAGCTTAAGGGGCGAGCAGTACTTC	CASSLRGEQYF
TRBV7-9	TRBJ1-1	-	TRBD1	TGTGCCAGCAGCGCAGGGGGCGTAGCTTTCTTT	CASSAGGVAFF
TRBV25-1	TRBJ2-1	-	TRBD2	TGTGCCAGCAGTGCCCCGACTAGCGGGGGGAATGAGCAGTTCTTC	CASSAPTSGGNEQFF
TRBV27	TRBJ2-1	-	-	TGTGCCAGTCTCCCCTCAGGGGGGCCGGACAATGAGCAGTTCTTC	CASLPSGGPDNEQFF
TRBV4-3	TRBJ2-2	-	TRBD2	TGCGCCAGCAGTGTCAGGACTAGCGGGAGGATAAACACCGGGGAGCTGTTTTTT	CASSVRTSGRINTGELFF
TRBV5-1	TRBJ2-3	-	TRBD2	TGCGCCAGCAGCGGGGGACTAGCGGGAGTCACAGATACGCAGTATTTT	CASSGGLAGVTDTQYF
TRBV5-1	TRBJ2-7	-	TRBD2	TGCGCCAGCAGCTTGGACGAGGGAGGGCCTTACGAGCAGTACTTC	CASSLDEGGPYEQYF
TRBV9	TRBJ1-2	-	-	TGTGCCAGCAGCGCCGTCAGGGGCTACACCTTC	CASSAVRGYTF